The 18 T cell receptor beta chains presented below share a single source sample, sequenced in a study of control samples from healthy donors and cancer patients. Data came from immunoSEQ multiplex PCR; TCRdb stores just in-frame clones and leaves some out. This table has 130,000 or so clones, around 87% appearing once. The sample taken for sequencing was blood. These TCRs come from a man in his forties in good health.

The CDR3 DNA reads TGTGCCAGCTCGCGGGGGGCGACGGGGTACGAGCAGTACTTC. This sequence encodes CASSRGATGYEQYF. This sequence joins TRBV18 and TRBJ2-7; TRBD2 aligns across 8 bases. Germline CDR1 is KGHSH and CDR2 is LQKENI. V lost 6 bases to trimming and J lost 4 bases; unmatched junction nucleotides: 8. CDR3 size: 14 residues.

V and J are TRBV6-2 or TRBV6-3 and TRBJ1-1; 7 bases agree with TRBD1. V lost 2 bases, J lost 4 bases, and 1 base stayed unmatched. The CDR3 spans 13 residues. Germline V gives CDR1 MNHEY, CDR2 SVGEGT. The CDR3 loop is CASSYGTVTEAFF. The CDR3 DNA reads TGTGCCAGCAGTTACGGGACAGTCACTGAAGCTTTCTTT.

The V call is TRBV9, the J call TRBJ1-5; the D is unclear. This CDR3 is built from 15 residues. Trimming left V 0 bases short and J 0 bases short, with 7 bases between. Germline assignment: CDR1 SGDLS and CDR2 YYNGEE. CDR3 amino acids: CASSVGKFSNQPQHF. The CDR3 nucleotides are TGTGCCAGCAGCGTAGGTAAATTTAGCAATCAGCCCCAGCATTTT. Supplemented by reference TRBV9 and TRBJ1-5, the full variable domain reads DSGVTQTPKHLITATGQRVTLRCSPRSGDLSVYWYQQSLDQGLQFLIQYYNGEERAKGNILERFSAQQFPDLHSELNLSSLELGDSALYFCASSVGKFSNQPQHFGDGTRLSIL.

V and J are TRBV3-1 (or the pseudogene TRBV3-2) and TRBJ1-5; D gene ambiguous. Germline CDR1 is LGHDT and CDR2 is YNNKEL (reference sequence). There are 15 residues in the CDR3. Trimming pared 0 bases from V and 4 bases from J, leaving 10 bases between. The CDR3 here is CASSQEYSRNQPQHF. CDR3 DNA: TGTGCCAGCAGCCAAGAATACTCCCGGAATCAGCCCCAGCATTTT.

With regard to this clone: Distinct nucleotide sequences in the sample also encode this CDR3. V gene TRBV10-2 combines with J gene TRBJ1-3; D call uncertain. The CDR3 is made up of 15 amino acids. Germline V lookup: CDR1 WSHSY, CDR2 SAAADI. Trimming took off 2 bases at V and 0 bases at J, with 8 bases between the two ends. The CDR3 DNA sequence: TGCGCCAGCAGTGAGGGTCTTAGCTCTGGAAACACCATATATTTT. This sequence encodes CASSEGLSSGNTIYF.

The genes are TRBV9 and TRBJ1-1, with D hard to call. From germline, CDR1 is SGDLS and CDR2 YYNGEE. The CDR3 has 15 residues. Trimming pared 1 base from V and 0 bases from J, leaving 10 bases between. CDR3 sequence reads: CASSVSRDMNTEAFF. In DNA form, the CDR3 reads TGTGCCAGCAGCGTAAGCAGAGACATGAACACTGAAGCTTTCTTT.

V and J are TRBV6-2 or TRBV6-3 and TRBJ2-1; tentative D call: TRBD1 (5 bases). The CDR3 extends over 14 amino acids. Trimming removed 0 bases at V and 7 bases at J, with 10 bases between. Germline assignment: CDR1 MNHEY and CDR2 SVGEGT. The CDR3 loop reads CASSYSGEGNEQFF. Written as DNA, the CDR3 is TGTGCCAGCAGTTACTCAGGGGAAGGGAATGAGCAGTTCTTC.

The chain carries TRBV11-3 and TRBJ2-2, with TRBD2 matching over 7 bases. The CDR3 loop spans 14 amino acids. The V gene end was trimmed by 2 bases and the J gene end by 6 bases; junction bases not matched to a gene: 3. The germline V gene encodes CDR1 SGHNT and CDR2 YENEEA. The CDR3: CASSLMAGAGELFF. CDR3 nucleotides: TGTGCCAGCAGCTTAATGGCGGGGGCCGGGGAGCTGTTTTTT.

This clone was observed once. The rearrangement links TRBV6-5 to TRBJ1-6; TRBD1 is a possible D gene (6 bases). The ends were cut back, 8 bases at V and 8 bases at J, with 13 bases in the middle. The length of the CDR3 is 13 residues. The V gene's germline CDR1 is MNHEY and CDR2 SVGAGI. The CDR3 DNA reads as TGTGCCAGCCGCGGACAGTTGCATTCACCCCTCCACTTT. It yields the protein CASRGQLHSPLHF.

The chain links TRBV7-9 to TRBJ1-1; possibly TRBD1 for D (6 bases). The germline CDR1 and CDR2 sequences are SEHNR and FQNEAQ (reference sequence). CDR3 length: 14 residues. Trimming removed 1 base from V and 4 bases from J, with 10 bases in between. Here the CDR3 DNA reads TGTGCCAGCAGCTTAGATACAGGGCCCACTGAAGCTTTCTTT. Amino acid sequence: CASSLDTGPTEAFF.

This chain links TRBV19 with TRBJ2-3; D gene unclear. This CDR3 is built from 12 residues. Germline V gives CDR1 LNHDA, CDR2 SQIVND (reference sequence). The V end lost 2 bases, the J end lost 5 bases, and 5 bases lay between the germline ends. This CDR3 reads CASSITRDTQYF. The CDR3 DNA is TGTGCCAGTAGTATAACCCGAGATACGCAGTATTTT.

This chain connects TRBV3-1 (or the pseudogene TRBV3-2) to TRBJ2-1; D may be TRBD2 (6 bases). Trimming pared 1 base from V and 7 bases from J, leaving 8 bases between. CDR3 length: 13 amino acids. In germline, CDR1 is LGHDT, CDR2 YNNKEL (reference sequence). In DNA form, the CDR3 reads TGTGCCAGCAGCCAAGGCGCGGGGAATGAGCAGTTCTTC. This codes for CASSQGAGNEQFF.

This clone was seen only a few times. The chain has TRBV6-4 and TRBJ2-7; 7 bases line up with TRBD2. V lost 4 bases, J lost 6 bases, and 6 bases stayed unmatched. The CDR3 is made up of 13 amino acids. Germline V gives CDR1 MRHNA, CDR2 SNTAGT. The CDR3 nucleotides are TGTGCCAGCAGTGGGAAAGCGGGGAGCGAGCAGTACTTC. Translating gives CASSGKAGSEQYF.

The gene calls are TRBV11-2 and TRBJ2-1; TRBD2 aligns across 9 bases. Germline loops: CDR1 SGHAT, CDR2 FQNNGV. The CDR3 length is 14 residues. Losses at the gene ends were 7 bases for V and 6 bases for J; bases not matched to a gene: 7. CDR3 DNA: TGTGCCAGCAACTTTGCGGGGGGGCGCAATGAGCAGTTCTTC. Translated: CASNFAGGRNEQFF. Full variable domain (missing parts from reference TRBV11-2 and TRBJ2-1): EAGVAQSPRYKIIEKRQSVAFWCNPISGHATLYWYQQILGQGPKLLIQFQNNGVVDDSQLPKDRFSAERLKGVDSTLKIQPAKLEDSAVYLCASNFAGGRNEQFFGPGTRLTVL.

This chain connects TRBV6-2 or TRBV6-3 to TRBJ1-5; D might be TRBD1 (5 bases). CDR3 length equals 15 residues. V was pared by 2 bases and J by 2 bases, with 10 bases between. Germline CDR1 reads MNHEY; CDR2 reads SVGEGT. The CDR3 bases are TGTGCCAGCAGTTACGGGGGGGACGGCAATCAGCCCCAGCATTTT. Amino acids: CASSYGGDGNQPQHF.

V gene TRBV4-3 combines with J gene TRBJ1-1; unclear D gene. Per germline, CDR1 LGHNA and CDR2 YSLEER. The CDR3 covers 13 residues. V dropped 4 bases and J dropped 0 bases, with 6 bases sitting between them. CDR3 loop: CASSPLLNTEAFF. For the CDR3, the DNA is TGCGCCAGCAGCCCCCTCTTGAACACTGAAGCTTTCTTT.

The V and J genes are TRBV7-9 and TRBJ1-4; no clear D gene. Germline V lookup: CDR1 SEHNR, CDR2 FQNEAQ (reference sequence). The CDR3 runs 11 residues. V lost 3 bases, J lost 7 bases, and 3 bases lay in between. CDR3 sequence: CASSFSEKLFF. DNA of the CDR3: TGTGCCAGCAGCTTCTCTGAAAAACTGTTTTTT.

The chain recombines TRBV10-2 with TRBJ2-2; 10 nucleotides match TRBD1. The CDR3 is 15 residues long. Germline V gene lookup returns CDR1 WSHSY and CDR2 SAAADI. With V trimmed by 5 bases and J by 6 bases, 6 bases remained unmatched. The CDR3 coding sequence is TGCGCCAGCAGTCGGGACAGGGGAGGCGCCGGGGAGCTGTTTTTT. Translated, it gives CASSRDRGGAGELFF.